Listed below are T cell receptor beta chains from one sample, sequenced in a study of blood T cell repertoires in COVID-19. Using immunoSEQ multiplex PCR, the repertoire was profiled, and TCRdb retains in-frame clones only, with some absent. The data show 300,000 to 350,000 clones, with more than 75% seen just once and around 6% held by the top ten. Sequencing was performed on peripheral blood. These receptors originate from a woman aged 45-65 years with COVID-19, enrolled during active disease. Each CDR3 is given with its conserved first and last residue. D genes are given only for firm matches. Size tells how often a clone was seen (once, few, many) or the class of an expanded clone, and some rows leave it out.

clone_size	d_call	cdr3_length	v_call	j_call	cdr3_nt	cdr3_aa
-	-	18	TRBV9	TRBJ2-7	TGTGCCAGCAGCGTAGCCCCCAGCGGACCCGTCTTAACCTACGAGCAGTACTTC	CASSVAPSGPVLTYEQYF
-	TRBD1	14	TRBV4-1	TRBJ2-7	TGCGCCAGCAGCCCCGGGGACAGGGGTTACGAGCAGTACTTC	CASSPGDRGYEQYF
-	-	16	TRBV3-1/TRBV3-2	TRBJ2-2	TGTGCCAGCAGTCGGCAGGGCCTCGCCAACACCGGGGAGCTGTTTTTT	CASSRQGLANTGELFF
-	TRBD1	17	TRBV24-1	TRBJ2-1	TGTGCCACCAGTGATTCAGGGAACAGGGGGAAATACAATGAGCAGTTCTTC	CATSDSGNRGKYNEQFF
few	-	14	TRBV6-5	TRBJ2-7	TGTGCCAGCAGTTACACCGGGACTCCAAACGAGCAGTACTTC	CASSYTGTPNEQYF
-	-	13	TRBV6-5	TRBJ1-2	TGTGCCAGCAGCAACCCTCGGGAGAGTGGCTACACCTTC	CASSNPRESGYTF
few	TRBD1	15	TRBV19	TRBJ2-7	TGTGCCAGCAACGATCCCGGGACAGCCCAGGGGGAGCAGTACTTC	CASNDPGTAQGEQYF
-	TRBD2	15	TRBV10-2	TRBJ2-7	TGCGCCAGCAGTGAGGGGCGGGAGGGCCTCTACGAGCAGTACTTC	CASSEGREGLYEQYF
-	-	14	TRBV27	TRBJ1-2	TGTGCCAGCAGTCCTCGGCTACAGTACTATGGCTACACCTTC	CASSPRLQYYGYTF
-	-	15	TRBV7-8	TRBJ2-3	TGTGCCAGCAGCTTAGCGCTGACAGGCACAGATACGCAGTATTTT	CASSLALTGTDTQYF
-	TRBD2	13	TRBV2	TRBJ2-7	TGTGCCAGCAGTGTCGGGGGGATCTACGAGCAGTACTTC	CASSVGGIYEQYF
once	TRBD1	12	TRBV29-1	TRBJ1-1	TGCAGAGTGACAGGGCCCTCCGCTGAAGCTTTCTTT	CRVTGPSAEAFF
-	TRBD1	15	TRBV9	TRBJ2-7	TGTGCCAGCAGCGTTGGGACAGGGGGAGCCTACGAGCAGTACTTC	CASSVGTGGAYEQYF
-	TRBD1	16	TRBV5-1	TRBJ1-6	TGCGCCAGCAGCTCCGGGACAGGGGGCTTTAATTCACCCCTCCACTTT	CASSSGTGGFNSPLHF
-	TRBD2	17	TRBV12-5	TRBJ2-2	TGTGCTAGTGGTTTCGAAATGGGACGGGAGGTTGGCGGGGAGCTGTTTTTT	CASGFEMGREVGGELFF
few	TRBD1	15	TRBV18	TRBJ1-5	TGTGCCAGCTCAGCCCTCGACAGGGGAGGTCAGCCCCAGCATTTT	CASSALDRGGQPQHF
-	TRBD2	21	TRBV24-1	TRBJ2-4	TGTGCCACCAGTGATTTGATGTTAGCGGGAGAGCCCCCCTTAGCCAAAAACATTCAGTACTTC	CATSDLMLAGEPPLAKNIQYF
-	TRBD2	14	TRBV28	TRBJ2-7	TGTGCCAGCAGGGAGCGGGAGGGCCTGGTAGAGCAGTACTTC	CASREREGLVEQYF
-	-	16	TRBV15	TRBJ1-4	TGTGCCACCAGCCCCCGGGGGGCTGGAGTGGGGGAAAAACTGTTTTTT	CATSPRGAGVGEKLFF
once	-	14	TRBV18	TRBJ2-3	TGTGCCAGCTCACCAGAGCTTGGCACAGATACGCAGTATTTT	CASSPELGTDTQYF
-	-	14	TRBV19	TRBJ1-1	TGTGCCAGTAGTATAGGGCGGGGGTACACTGAAGCTTTCTTT	CASSIGRGYTEAFF
-	-	15	TRBV29-1	TRBJ2-1	TGCAGCGTCGCCCGGACGGGAAGCTCCTACAATGAGCAGTTCTTC	CSVARTGSSYNEQFF
-	-	15	TRBV7-9	TRBJ1-1	TGTGCCAGCAGCCGCGGGGACGGGCTGACTACTGAAGCTTTCTTT	CASSRGDGLTTEAFF
-	TRBD2	18	TRBV27	TRBJ2-3	TGTGCCAGCAGTGGGATGGCTGGGACTAGCGGGAAAAGTTATACGCAGTATTTT	CASSGMAGTSGKSYTQYF
-	TRBD1	16	TRBV9	TRBJ1-3	TGTGCCAGCAGCGTATACTACAGGGGGAGCGGAAACACCATATATTTT	CASSVYYRGSGNTIYF
-	TRBD1	15	TRBV6-2/TRBV6-3	TRBJ2-7	TGTGCCAGCAGTTACTCAACAGGGGTCCTCTACGAGCAGTACTTC	CASSYSTGVLYEQYF
once	TRBD2	18	TRBV7-9	TRBJ2-5	TGTGCCAGCAGCTTAGCCGGAGGGACTAGCGGGATCCAAGAGACCCAGTACTTC	CASSLAGGTSGIQETQYF
-	-	16	TRBV6-5	TRBJ2-7	TGTGCCAGCAGTTGGGAGAGGACCTCCTTTGCCTACGAGCAGTACTTC	CASSWERTSFAYEQYF
-	-	13	TRBV12-3/TRBV12-4	TRBJ2-7	TGTGCCAGCAGTTTGGAGGGGCCCTACGAGCAGTACTTC	CASSLEGPYEQYF
once	TRBD1	13	TRBV29-1	TRBJ2-7	TGCAGCGTTTCGGACAGGGGAAGCCACGAGCAGTACTTC	CSVSDRGSHEQYF
once	-	11	TRBV29-1	TRBJ1-1	TGCAGCTGCCGAGGGAACACTGAAGCTTTCTTT	CSCRGNTEAFF
-	TRBD2	16	TRBV7-3	TRBJ2-5	TGTGCCAGCAGCTCCGGGACTATTGTTAAAAGAGAGACCCAGTACTTC	CASSSGTIVKRETQYF
-	TRBD1	20	TRBV7-6	TRBJ1-6	TGTGCCAGCAGCTTAGTGGGCGCACAGGGGGGCGGAAGAATTAATTCACCCCTCCACTTT	CASSLVGAQGGGRINSPLHF
-	-	14	TRBV4-2	TRBJ2-7	TGTGCCAGCAGCCAAGATAGACTAGACTACGAGCAGTACTTC	CASSQDRLDYEQYF
-	TRBD2	16	TRBV24-1	TRBJ2-1	TGTGCCACCGGAGTCGGCGGCGGGAGGGGGGGGGATGAGCAGTTCTTC	CATGVGGGRGGDEQFF
-	-	13	TRBV10-1	TRBJ2-7	TGCGCCAGCAGGGGCCTTGCAGACTACGAGCAGTACTTC	CASRGLADYEQYF
-	TRBD1	15	TRBV6-6	TRBJ1-5	TGTGCCAGCAGGACCAGGGGGGAAAGCAATCAGCCCCAGCATTTT	CASRTRGESNQPQHF
-	-	12	TRBV6-2/TRBV6-3	TRBJ2-7	TGTGCCAGCAGTCGGGATGCCTACGAGCAGTACTTC	CASSRDAYEQYF
-	-	14	TRBV29-1	TRBJ2-7	TGCAGCGTTGGGGGGGGCTTAGCGATGAGTGAGCAGTACTTC	CSVGGGLAMSEQYF
-	TRBD1	15	TRBV10-2	TRBJ1-1	TGCGCCAGAACTCGCGGGACAGACTCGAACACTGAAGCTTTCTTT	CARTRGTDSNTEAFF
-	TRBD2	15	TRBV11-2	TRBJ2-2	TGTGCCAGCAGCTTAGTAGCGGGAGGCACCGGGGAGCTGTTTTTT	CASSLVAGGTGELFF
-	TRBD2	15	TRBV7-2	TRBJ2-7	TGTGCCAGCAGCTTGGGTAGCGGGACCTCTGGGGAGCAGTACTTC	CASSLGSGTSGEQYF
-	TRBD2	17	TRBV4-1	TRBJ2-2	TGCGCCAGCAGCCAAGTAGGTAGCGGGAGCAGTACCGGGGAGCTGTTTTTT	CASSQVGSGSSTGELFF
-	-	15	TRBV12-5	TRBJ2-3	TGTGCTAGTGGTGGGGGGACAGTCCAGCGAGATACGCAGTATTTT	CASGGGTVQRDTQYF
-	-	13	TRBV19	TRBJ2-2	TGTGCCAGTTGCGTGAGGGTCACCGGGGAGCTGTTTTTT	CASCVRVTGELFF
-	TRBD1	15	TRBV3-1/TRBV3-2	TRBJ1-2	TGTGCCAGCAGCCAAGGGGACAGGCCCTTCTATGGCTACACCTTC	CASSQGDRPFYGYTF
once	TRBD1	14	TRBV7-9	TRBJ1-6	TGTGCCAGCAGCTTAGGACAGGGGGCTGTCCCCCTCCACTTT	CASSLGQGAVPLHF
few	TRBD1	15	TRBV4-1	TRBJ2-5	TGCGCCAGCAGCGTACCCGGGACAGGGGAAGAGACCCAGTACTTC	CASSVPGTGEETQYF
-	TRBD1	15	TRBV2	TRBJ1-5	TGTGCCAGCAGCGCTGGACAGGGGGCCTATCAGCCCCAGCATTTT	CASSAGQGAYQPQHF
-	-	11	TRBV12-3/TRBV12-4	TRBJ2-3	TGTGCCAGCAGTTTATCGGATACGCAGTATTTT	CASSLSDTQYF
-	TRBD1	17	TRBV28	TRBJ2-3	TGTGCCAGCAGTCCCTTCCGGCAGGGGGCCTTTGGGGATACGCAGTATTTT	CASSPFRQGAFGDTQYF
few	-	14	TRBV2	TRBJ1-2	TGTGCCAGCATCCGAACAACCTCTGGCTATGGCTACACCTTC	CASIRTTSGYGYTF
few	-	14	TRBV5-1	TRBJ1-1	TGCGCCAGCAGCTTGGAACAGGGAAAAACTGAAGCTTTCTTT	CASSLEQGKTEAFF
-	-	15	TRBV19	TRBJ1-2	TGTGCCAGTAGTATGAGTGAGGTCTCAGTTTATGGCTACACCTTC	CASSMSEVSVYGYTF